This section outlines one T cell receptor beta chain sequence together with its context. The antigen is undetermined. These data originate in a study of CD4 T cells in relation to SARS-CoV-2 and coronaviruses. About the research overall: TCR beta CDR3s were sequenced after approximately 11-day antigen culture of PBMCs.

CD4+ T cells from unexposed donors were obtained before the COVID-19 pandemic (2011-2018). The cells were cultured for 10 days before CD4+ T cells were isolated. As cell numbers allowed, unexposed-donor CD4+ T cells faced SARS-CoV-2 S/N and four cold-coronavirus spikes. Findings and caveats of the study: In roughly two thirds of donors, memory CD4+ clonotypes crossrecognized SARS-CoV-2 and at least one common cold coronavirus spike. SARS-CoV-2-driven expansion was significantly weaker in crossreactive than monoreactive clones.

The repertoire was sequenced with immunoSEQ multiplex PCR; TCRdb's copy has only in-frame clones and lacks some. The sample records some 30,000 clones, around 84% being singletons. CDR1 and CDR2 from the germline V gene are SGDLS and YYNGEE. The CDR3 has 15 amino acids. V lost 3 bases and J 7 bases, leaving 17 bases between the germline ends. The sequenced sample consisted of CD4+ T cells from PBMCs, cultured in vitro. The sequence came from a human donor in good health. The genes are TRBV9 and TRBJ2-1; tentative D call: TRBD2 (6 bases). As DNA, the CDR3 is TGTGCCAGCAGCGCGAGTTTCAGGGACTCGAATGAGCAGTTCTTC. Translating it yields CASSASFRDSNEQFF.